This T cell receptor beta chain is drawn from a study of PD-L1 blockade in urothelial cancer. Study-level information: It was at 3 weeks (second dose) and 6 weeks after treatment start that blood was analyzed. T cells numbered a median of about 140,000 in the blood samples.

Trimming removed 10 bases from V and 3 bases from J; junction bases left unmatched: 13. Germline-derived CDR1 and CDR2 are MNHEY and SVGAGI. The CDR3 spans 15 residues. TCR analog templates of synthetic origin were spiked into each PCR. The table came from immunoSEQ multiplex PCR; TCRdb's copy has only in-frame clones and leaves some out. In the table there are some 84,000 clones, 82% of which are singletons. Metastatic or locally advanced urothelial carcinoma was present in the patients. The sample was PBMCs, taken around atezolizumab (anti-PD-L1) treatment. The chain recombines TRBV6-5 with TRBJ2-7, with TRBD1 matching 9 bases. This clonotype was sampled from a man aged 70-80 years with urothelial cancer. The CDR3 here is CATLTLGTGIYEQYF. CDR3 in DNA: TGTGCCACCCTTACGTTGGGGACAGGGATCTACGAGCAGTACTTC.